The 11 T cell receptor beta chains below were found in one sample sequenced in a study of PD-1 blockade in classical Hodgkin lymphoma. Every patient was affected by relapse after autologous stem cell transplantation, while exposure to brentuximab vedotin was not uniform. Profiled with immunoSEQ multiplex PCR; TCRdb holds only in-frame clones, not every one. The sample consists of some 84,000 clones, under 90% of them appearing once. Sequenced here: peripheral blood mononuclear cells (PBMCs), sampled at baseline. The receptors were gathered from a human donor with classical Hodgkin lymphoma.

This clone appeared a single time. The CDR3 spells CSAKVGDEQFF. The CDR3 nucleotides are TGCAGTGCTAAAGTGGGCGATGAGCAGTTCTTC. This sequence joins TRBV20-1 and TRBJ2-1; D is ambiguous. This CDR3 is 11 amino acids long. Per the germline V gene, CDR1 is DFQATT and CDR2 is SNEGSKA (reference sequence). V was pared by 4 bases and J by 8 bases, with 9 bases between.

A single count supports this clone. This sequence joins TRBV7-9 and TRBJ2-3; 9 nucleotides agree with TRBD2. CDR3 length: 17 amino acids. Germline V CDR1 and CDR2: SEHNR, FQNEAQ (reference sequence). J was trimmed by 0 bases and V by 1 base; bases with no gene match: 5. The CDR3 sequence is CASSLGAGGPSTDTQYF. As DNA, the CDR3 is TGTGCCAGCAGCTTAGGAGCGGGAGGACCCAGCACAGATACGCAGTATTTT.

The chain combines TRBV12-5 with TRBJ2-1; 11 bases are a match to TRBD2. Germline lookup yields CDR1 LGHNT and CDR2 FRNRAP. The length of the CDR3 is 17 residues. V was pared by 5 bases and J by 5 bases, with 11 bases of the junction left unmatched. This CDR3 reads CASGPRPTSGENNEQFF. In nucleotides, the CDR3 is TGTGCTAGTGGTCCCCGTCCGACTAGCGGGGAAAACAATGAGCAGTTCTTC.

This sequence joins TRBV7-8 and TRBJ1-5; 7 nucleotides agree with TRBD1. The CDR3 is 18 residues long. J was trimmed by 4 bases and V by 2 bases; bases with no gene match: 14. Germline CDR1 and CDR2: SGHVS and FQNEAQ. The CDR3 sequence: CASSLSPGQEIYNQPQHF. Here the CDR3 DNA reads TGTGCCAGCAGCTTATCGCCCGGACAGGAGATTTATAATCAGCCCCAGCATTTT.

For the CDR3, the DNA is TGTGCCAGCAGTCAGGGTCGAACGAACACCGGGGAGCTGTTTTTT. It translates to CASSQGRTNTGELFF. The chain recombines TRBV7-2 with TRBJ2-2, with D maybe TRBD1 (5 bases). The CDR3 runs 15 residues. V gave up 6 bases and J gave up 0 bases, with 11 bases separating them. The V gene's germline CDR1 is SGHTA and CDR2 FQGNSA.

The rearrangement links TRBV5-6 to TRBJ1-4, with no clear D. Trimming cost V 1 base and J 8 bases, with 9 bases left between them. This CDR3 region has 13 residues. CDR1 and CDR2 (germline): SGHDT, YYEEEE. This CDR3 reads CASSLPTVEKLFF. The DNA of the CDR3 is TGTGCCAGCAGCTTGCCAACCGTAGAAAAACTGTTTTTT. The full variable domain, its missing parts supplied by reference TRBV5-6 and TRBJ1-4, is DAGVTQSPTHLIKTRGQQVTLRCSPKSGHDTVSWYQQALGQGPQFIFQYYEEEERQRGNFPDRFSGHQFPNYSSELNVNALLLGDSALYLCASSLPTVEKLFFGSGTQLSVL.

In its sample, this clone was seen a few times. The V gene is TRBV5-5, the J gene TRBJ2-7; 12 bases match TRBD1. V shed 0 bases and J 6 bases; nucleotides not matched to a gene: 7. Germline loops: CDR1 SGHKS, CDR2 YYEKEE (reference sequence). The CDR3 totals 16 residues. The CDR3 sequence: CASSLVPGQGAGEQYF. CDR3 sequence (DNA): TGTGCCAGCAGCTTGGTCCCGGGACAGGGGGCGGGCGAGCAGTACTTC.

The gene calls are TRBV19 and TRBJ1-1; D is perhaps TRBD1 (5 bases). In germline, CDR1 is LNHDA, CDR2 SQIVND (reference sequence). CDR3 length: 13 amino acids. Between the trimmed V and J ends, which lost 7 bases and 1 base, there was a span of 10 bases. The CDR3 DNA reads TGTGCCAGTACCACTGGGGGGAACACTGAAGCTTTCTTT. This sequence encodes CASTTGGNTEAFF.

The chain links TRBV4-1 to TRBJ2-1, with D uncertain. The CDR3 has 14 amino acids. Trimming left V 0 bases short and J 9 bases short, with 12 bases between. Germline-derived CDR1 and CDR2 are MGHRA and YSYEKL. The CDR3 DNA follows: TGCGCCAGCAGCCAAGAACTTATGACGGCTGAGCAGTTCTTC. The encoded protein is CASSQELMTAEQFF.

The V and J genes are TRBV6-5 and TRBJ2-7; D gene uncertain. V lost 0 bases to trimming and J lost 6 bases, with 12 bases between them. CDR3 length: 14 residues. CDR1 is MNHEY, CDR2 SVGAGI, per germline. Here the CDR3 reads CASSYSKGASEQYF. For the CDR3, the DNA is TGTGCCAGCAGTTACTCGAAAGGAGCGTCCGAGCAGTACTTC.

This rearrangement joins TRBV28 to TRBJ1-2; a weak D match, TRBD1 (5 bases). The length of the CDR3 is 13 residues. V lost 6 bases and J lost 8, with 16 bases in between. Per the germline V gene, CDR1 is MDHEN and CDR2 is SYDVKM. As DNA, the CDR3 is TGTGCCAGCAGCCCCGGGGGGAGGGAAGGCTACACCTTC. Translating it yields CASSPGGREGYTF.